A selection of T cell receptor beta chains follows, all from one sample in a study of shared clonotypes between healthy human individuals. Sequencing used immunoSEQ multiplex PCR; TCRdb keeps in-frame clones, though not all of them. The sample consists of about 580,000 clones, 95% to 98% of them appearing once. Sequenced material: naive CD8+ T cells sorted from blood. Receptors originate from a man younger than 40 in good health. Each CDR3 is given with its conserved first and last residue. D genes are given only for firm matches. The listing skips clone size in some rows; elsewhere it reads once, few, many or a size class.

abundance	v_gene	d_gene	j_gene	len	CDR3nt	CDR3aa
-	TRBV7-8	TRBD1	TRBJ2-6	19	TGTGCCAGCAGCTTAGGTGCCGGACAGGGCTTCGCTGGGGCCAACGTCCTGACTTTC	CASSLGAGQGFAGANVLTF
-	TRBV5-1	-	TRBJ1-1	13	TGCGCCAGCAGCCCAATTGAGCCGAGTGAAGCTTTCTTT	CASSPIEPSEAFF
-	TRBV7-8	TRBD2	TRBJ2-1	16	TGTGCCAGCAGCTTATTTCGGGGGAGGGCCGGTAATGAGCAGTTCTTC	CASSLFRGRAGNEQFF
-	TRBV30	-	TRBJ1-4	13	TGTGCCTGGTCTCCGTATGACACTGAAAAACTGTTTTTT	CAWSPYDTEKLFF
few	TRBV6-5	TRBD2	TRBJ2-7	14	TGTGCCAGCAGCCCTAGCGGGAGTGTAAACGAGCAGTACTTC	CASSPSGSVNEQYF
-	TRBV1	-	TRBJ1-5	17	TGCACCAGCAGCCCAACCATGGGCAGGGGTAGCAATCAGCCCCAGCATTTT	CTSSPTMGRGSNQPQHF
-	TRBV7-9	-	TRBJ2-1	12	TGTGCCAGCAGTCCGTCTTACAATGAGCAGTTCTTC	CASSPSYNEQFF
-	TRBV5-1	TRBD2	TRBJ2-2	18	TGCGCCAGCAGCTTGGAGGCTAGCGGGCGCCTGGACACCGGGGAGCTGTTTTTT	CASSLEASGRLDTGELFF
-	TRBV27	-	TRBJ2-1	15	TGTGCCAGCAGTTATAAAACCTCCCCTCACAATGAGCAGTTCTTC	CASSYKTSPHNEQFF
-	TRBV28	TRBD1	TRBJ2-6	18	TGTGCCAGCAGTTCCCTAATATCCCAGGGGGCTGGGGCCAACGTCCTGACTTTC	CASSSLISQGAGANVLTF
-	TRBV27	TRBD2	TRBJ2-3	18	TGTGCCAGCAGTTTATCCGTCGGGACTACCCCTAGCACAGATACGCAGTATTTT	CASSLSVGTTPSTDTQYF
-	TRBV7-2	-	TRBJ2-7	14	TGTGCCAGCAGCCCTATAGTACCCGACTACGAGCAGTACTTC	CASSPIVPDYEQYF
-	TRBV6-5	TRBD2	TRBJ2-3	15	TGTGCCAGCAGTTACGGGACTAGCGGGAGGGATACGCAGTATTTT	CASSYGTSGRDTQYF
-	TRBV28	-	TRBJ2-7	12	TGTGCCAGCAGCCTGAGCTCCTACGAGCAGTACTTC	CASSLSSYEQYF
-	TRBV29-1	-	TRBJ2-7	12	TGCAGCGTTGACCAGGGTCCCTACGAGCAGTACTTC	CSVDQGPYEQYF
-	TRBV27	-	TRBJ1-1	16	TGTGCCAGCAGTTTAGGGGTAGGACAGATGAACACTGAAGCTTTCTTT	CASSLGVGQMNTEAFF
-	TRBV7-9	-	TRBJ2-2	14	TGTGCCAGCAGCTCAGACTTGGGGACCGGGGAGCTGTTTTTT	CASSSDLGTGELFF
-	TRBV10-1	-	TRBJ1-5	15	TGCGCCAGCAGTGAGTCAGGGGGATTTGACCAGCCCCAGCATTTT	CASSESGGFDQPQHF